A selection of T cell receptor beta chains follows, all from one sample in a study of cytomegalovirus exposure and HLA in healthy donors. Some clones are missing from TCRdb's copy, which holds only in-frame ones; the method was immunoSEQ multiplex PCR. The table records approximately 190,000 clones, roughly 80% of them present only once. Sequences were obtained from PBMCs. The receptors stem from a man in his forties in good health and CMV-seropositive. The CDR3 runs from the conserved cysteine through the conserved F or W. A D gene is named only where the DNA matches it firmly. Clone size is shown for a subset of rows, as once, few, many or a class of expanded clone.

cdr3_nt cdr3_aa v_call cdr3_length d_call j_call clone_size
TGCGCCAGCAGCCAAGAAGGGGGAACGGTGCAGCCCCAGCATTTT CASSQEGGTVQPQHF TRBV4-1 15 NA TRBJ1-5 NA
TGTGCCAGCAGCCAAGGGGGACAGCCCCCCTACGAGCAGTACTTC CASSQGGQPPYEQYF TRBV14 15 TRBD1 TRBJ2-7 few
TGCAGCGTGAGCGGGGGGGCCGGAGATACGCAGTATTTT CSVSGGAGDTQYF TRBV29-1 13 TRBD2 TRBJ2-3 NA
TGTGCCAGCAGTAGGAGCGGGTTGATCCAAGAGACCCAGTACTTC CASSRSGLIQETQYF TRBV2 15 NA TRBJ2-5 NA
TGTGCCAGCAGCGAGGGGACTAGCGGGGGGGCCGGTGAGCAGTTCTTC CASSEGTSGGAGEQFF TRBV9 16 TRBD2 TRBJ2-1 NA
TGTGCCAGCCGGGGGACGGACTACTCCTACGAGCAGTACTTC CASRGTDYSYEQYF TRBV28 14 NA TRBJ2-7 NA
TGCGCCAGCAGCCTGGCCAGGGGTCCCTACGAGCAGTACTTC CASSLARGPYEQYF TRBV5-1 14 NA TRBJ2-7 few
TGTGCCAGCAGCCTCGACGGGACAGGAAACACCATATATTTT CASSLDGTGNTIYF TRBV7-2 14 NA TRBJ1-3 few
TGCGCCAGCAGCTTGAGTTACAGGGGGGAGACCCAGTACTTC CASSLSYRGETQYF TRBV5-1 14 TRBD1 TRBJ2-5 NA
TGCGCCAGCAGCCAAGATCCGGCCCGAGGGGAAAAACTGTTTTTT CASSQDPARGEKLFF TRBV4-1 15 NA TRBJ1-4 NA
TGTGCCAGCAAAACTAGCGGGGGGGCCTCCCAAAACATTCAGTACTTC CASKTSGGASQNIQYF TRBV6-6 16 TRBD2 TRBJ2-4 NA
TGTGCCAGCAGTTACGGGCAGGGGCCAACTGAAGCTTTCTTT CASSYGQGPTEAFF TRBV6-5 14 NA TRBJ1-1 NA
TGTGCCAGCAGCGAAAAGGACAGGGAGGGACTGTTTTTT CASSEKDREGLFF TRBV9 13 TRBD1 TRBJ1-4 NA
TGTGCCAGCAGTACGGACAGTTTCTATGGCTACACCTTC CASSTDSFYGYTF TRBV28 13 NA TRBJ1-2 few
TGTGCCAGCAGCGACGCGTCGGGTTCTGGCTACACCTTC CASSDASGSGYTF TRBV9 13 NA TRBJ1-2 NA
TGTGCCAGCAGCGTGACTAGCGGGGGGGCCGCCGGGGAGCTGTTTTTT CASSVTSGGAAGELFF TRBV9 16 TRBD2 TRBJ2-2 NA
TGTGCCAGCAGTCATCGGGACAGGGCTACCGAAGAGACCCAGTACTTC CASSHRDRATEETQYF TRBV28 16 TRBD1 TRBJ2-5 NA
TGTGCCAGCAGCTTAGAGGTTTCCGGGACAGGGGCCTACGAGCAGTACTTC CASSLEVSGTGAYEQYF TRBV7-2 17 TRBD1 TRBJ2-7 NA
TGTGCCAGCAGCATCAACGGGGTCTCCTACAATGAGCAGTTCTTC CASSINGVSYNEQFF TRBV11-3 15 NA TRBJ2-1 NA
TGTGCCAGCAGCCAAACCACAGGGACTTCACCCCTCCACTTT CASSQTTGTSPLHF TRBV4-2 14 NA TRBJ1-6 NA
TGTGCCAGCAGTGAAGGTCTGACGGGGTTCTATGGCTACACCTTC CASSEGLTGFYGYTF TRBV6-1 15 NA TRBJ1-2 once
TGTGCCAGCAGCGTAGGTAACAGACACAATGAGCAGTTCTTC CASSVGNRHNEQFF TRBV9 14 NA TRBJ2-1 NA
TGCGCCAGCAGCCAGACAGGGGAAGAGACCCAGTACTTC CASSQTGEETQYF TRBV4-3 13 TRBD1 TRBJ2-5 NA
TGTGCCAGCAGCTCCCAGGGGACCTTATACGAGCAGTACTTC CASSSQGTLYEQYF TRBV7-3 14 NA TRBJ2-7 NA
TGTGCCAGTACTCCCCGAGCAGGGAACTACGAGCAGTACTTC CASTPRAGNYEQYF TRBV19 14 NA TRBJ2-7 once
TGTGCCAGCAGCCCGTCCCTGGCAGGGTCCCTTAGGTTTACGCAGTATTTT CASSPSLAGSLRFTQYF TRBV7-2 17 NA TRBJ2-3 NA
TGCGCCAGCAGCTTGCGAGGGGGGGACGAGCAGTACTTC CASSLRGGDEQYF TRBV5-1 13 NA TRBJ2-7 NA
TGTGCCAGCAGTTTAACAGGGACAGGGATCTTGAACACTGAAGCTTTCTTT CASSLTGTGILNTEAFF TRBV27 17 TRBD1 TRBJ1-1 once
TGCGCCAGCAGCCAGGGGACTAGCGTTAGCGATACGCAGTATTTT CASSQGTSVSDTQYF TRBV4-3 15 TRBD2 TRBJ2-3 NA
TGTGCCAGCAGTTACTATAGGGGGTTCACAGATACGCAGTATTTT CASSYYRGFTDTQYF TRBV6-5 15 NA TRBJ2-3 NA
TGTGCCACCAGTCCAGGGGACGGCGACACCGGGGAGCTGTTTTTT CATSPGDGDTGELFF TRBV15 15 NA TRBJ2-2 few
TGTGCCAGCAGCCCGGGACAGGGAGGCACAGATACGCAGTATTTT CASSPGQGGTDTQYF TRBV7-9 15 TRBD1 TRBJ2-3 NA
TGTGCCAGTAGTATCACATCTGGGGCCAACGTCCTGACTTTC CASSITSGANVLTF TRBV19 14 NA TRBJ2-6 NA
TGTGCCAGCAGTTTCAGGGGTTACGAGCAGTACTTC CASSFRGYEQYF TRBV6-5 12 NA TRBJ2-7 NA
TGTGCCAGCAGCCCTCCTCGGCCCGGGGATGGTGAAGCTTTCTTT CASSPPRPGDGEAFF TRBV5-6 15 NA TRBJ1-1 NA
TGTGCCAGCAGCTTAGGGGGCGGGACAGGGAGGCGCAATGAGCAGTTCTTC CASSLGGGTGRRNEQFF TRBV7-6 17 TRBD1 TRBJ2-1 few
TGTGCCAGCAGTCCTATTACGCGGACAGTTCAGCCCCAGCATTTT CASSPITRTVQPQHF TRBV27 15 NA TRBJ1-5 NA
TGTGCCAGTAGCTTAACAGGGGTCGTTAGCACAGATACGCAGTATTTT CASSLTGVVSTDTQYF TRBV19 16 TRBD1 TRBJ2-3 NA
TGTGCCTGGAGTGTACTCCAGGGTGCCAAAGAGCAGTTCTTC CAWSVLQGAKEQFF TRBV30 14 NA TRBJ2-1 NA
TGTGCCAGCAGTGATCGGCCAGGGTTTAACTATGGCTACACCTTC CASSDRPGFNYGYTF TRBV25-1 15 NA TRBJ1-2 NA
TGTGCCAGCAGTTACTCGGGGCTAGCGGCAGATACGCAGTATTTT CASSYSGLAADTQYF TRBV6-5 15 TRBD2 TRBJ2-3 NA
TGTGCCAGCAGCATGAGACTAGCGGGGGGGCTGGGCACAGATACGCAGTATTTT CASSMRLAGGLGTDTQYF TRBV5-4 18 TRBD2 TRBJ2-3 NA
TGCAGCGTTGGGCCAGGTCAAGATACGCAGTATTTT CSVGPGQDTQYF TRBV29-1 12 NA TRBJ2-3 NA
TGTGCCAGCACCACACCTCTGAGGGATACAGATACGCAGTATTTT CASTTPLRDTDTQYF TRBV28 15 NA TRBJ2-3 NA
TGCGCCAGCAGCCCCCTTGGACACCCTAAGAACACCGGGGAGCTGTTTTTT CASSPLGHPKNTGELFF TRBV5-1 17 NA TRBJ2-2 NA
TGTGCCAGCTCGTCCAGCGGGGTTAGCTCCTACGAGCAGTACTTC CASSSSGVSSYEQYF TRBV18 15 TRBD2 TRBJ2-7 NA
TGTGCCTGGAGTCCGGGGACAGGGGGCTCCGAAAAACTGTTTTTT CAWSPGTGGSEKLFF TRBV30 15 TRBD1 TRBJ1-4 once
TGCGCCAGCAGCCAAGATTCAGGGTTCGAGCAGTACTTC CASSQDSGFEQYF TRBV4-3 13 NA TRBJ2-7 once
TGTGCCAGCGCCGGGGGACAGGTGAGCACAGATACGCAGTATTTT CASAGGQVSTDTQYF TRBV6-5 15 TRBD1 TRBJ2-3 once
TGTGCCAGTAGTATGAGTGGAGCCTACGAGCAGTACTTC CASSMSGAYEQYF TRBV19 13 NA TRBJ2-7 NA
TGTGCCAGCAGGGACAGGAGGGGGACCCCGGGGAGCACAGATACGCAGTATTTT CASRDRRGTPGSTDTQYF TRBV2 18 NA TRBJ2-3 NA
TGCGCCAGCAGCAAGGACAGTCTTGGAAACACCATATATTTT CASSKDSLGNTIYF TRBV5-1 14 NA TRBJ1-3 NA
TGTGCCAGCAGTTTACAGGGGGATAACTATGGCTACACCTTC CASSLQGDNYGYTF TRBV6-5 14 TRBD1 TRBJ1-2 NA
TGTGCCAGCAGTGACAGGGACGAGCAGTACTTC CASSDRDEQYF TRBV6-5 11 TRBD1 TRBJ2-7 NA
TGTGCCAGTCAGCCCGGGGACAACCAAGGGAATGGCTACACCTTC CASQPGDNQGNGYTF TRBV6-5 15 NA TRBJ1-2 NA
TGCGCCAGCAGCCCGGGACAGGGGGCTGACGGAAACACCATATATTTT CASSPGQGADGNTIYF TRBV5-1 16 TRBD1 TRBJ1-3 few
TGTGCCAGCAGTTTATATCAGCGGGGGGGCGATGAGACCCAGTACTTC CASSLYQRGGDETQYF TRBV27 16 TRBD2 TRBJ2-5 NA
TGTGCCAGCAGCTTAGACGGGGGGCTGGATACGCAGTATTTT CASSLDGGLDTQYF TRBV7-2 14 NA TRBJ2-3 NA
TGTGCCAGTATTCCACAGGGGGGAGGCAATCAGCCCCAGCATTTT CASIPQGGGNQPQHF TRBV19 15 TRBD1 TRBJ1-5 NA
TGTGCCAGCAGCTTAGTAGGGAAAGGGGTCGATGAGCAGTTCTTC CASSLVGKGVDEQFF TRBV7-9 15 NA TRBJ2-1 NA